Described below is a single TCR beta chain sequence and its context. What it binds is not known. The record originates from a study of T cell responses to AZD1222 COVID-19 vaccine. The study's findings and limits: Clonal diversity may have been underestimated in mostly white British donors. Reports indicate that nearly half of spike-specific TCRs are directed at unmutated variant regions. The study found Spike-specific TCR breadth and depth rose after two AZD1222 doses. Spike regions recognized by vaccine-associated CD4 TCRs spanned the protein, led by 160-218 and 743-854.

After removal of 6 bases from V and 2 bases from J, the junction contained 15 bases not matched to a gene. The CDR3 is made up of 18 amino acids. CDR1 and CDR2 (germline): SQVTM, ANQGSEA. Only in-frame clones appear in the TCRdb table, and some are missing; sequencing was by immunoSEQ multiplex PCR. The table includes 130,000 to 150,000 clones, approximately 94% detected once. The material sequenced was peripheral blood, taken on day 0 of AZD1222 vaccination. This TCR came from an adult in good health. V usage is TRBV29-1 and J usage is TRBJ2-2, with TRBD2 identical over 10 bases. The CDR3: CSVSGWLAGEKNTGELFF. CDR3 DNA: TGCAGCGTCTCAGGGTGGCTAGCGGGGGAGAAAAACACCGGGGAGCTGTTTTTT.